The 21 T cell receptor beta chains given below trace back to one sample, sequenced in a study of CD8 T cells in ankylosing spondylitis. One entry per CDR3 protein results from TCRdb running MiXCR on the 5' RACE reads. The sample shows around 150,000 distinct CDR3 sequences, around 17% of them seen only once. The sample consisted of blood, either unsorted or a sorted T cell fraction (not recorded which). Receptors originate from a male donor with ankylosing spondylitis or in good health (not recorded which).

The table lists this clonotype with many counts. The chain links TRBV5-1 to TRBJ1-6; D might be TRBD1 (5 bases). This CDR3 is built from 15 residues. Germline V gives CDR1 SGHRS, CDR2 YFSETQ. Trimming cost V 1 base and J 5 bases, with 10 bases left between them. In DNA form, the CDR3 reads TGCGCCAGCAGCTTGTTGGGGCAGAATAATTCACCCCTCCACTTT. Residues: CASSLLGQNNSPLHF.

In its sample, this clonotype was seen many times. V and J are TRBV5-5 and TRBJ2-7; TRBD1 might be the D (7 bases). Germline lookup yields CDR1 SGHKS and CDR2 YYEKEE (reference sequence). CDR3 length: 15 residues. V was shortened by 4 bases and J by 3 bases, with 17 bases between the two germline ends. CDR3 nucleotides: TGTGCCAGCAGCCCTGGAGGGGGACAGTTCTACGAGCAGTACTTC. Its translation: CASSPGGGQFYEQYF.

Many counts were recorded for this clonotype. The V gene is TRBV20-1, the J gene TRBJ2-5, with 12 bases identical to TRBD2. After removal of 5 bases from V and 2 bases from J, the junction contained 9 bases not matched to a gene. CDR1 is DFQATT and CDR2 is SNEGSKA in the germline V gene (reference sequence). CDR3 size: 16 residues. Here the CDR3 DNA reads TGCAGTGCTTCCCGGACTAGCGGGATCTCACAAGAGACCCAGTACTTC. This sequence encodes CSASRTSGISQETQYF.

This clonotype was seen more than once but under ten times. The V gene is TRBV7-9, the J gene TRBJ2-1, with a tentative D call TRBD2 (6 bases). The V gene's germline CDR1 is SEHNR and CDR2 FQNEAQ (reference sequence). The CDR3 covers 13 residues. V was pared by 2 bases and J by 8 bases, with 10 bases between. In DNA, the CDR3 is TGTGCCAGCAGCTTACCCAGGGAGGATGAGCAGTTCTTC. Translated: CASSLPREDEQFF.

Many counts were recorded for this clonotype. The chain has TRBV5-4 and TRBJ2-2; the match to TRBD2 covers 13 bases. With 7 bases clipped from V and 0 bases from J, the junction kept 6 bases outside the gene matches. Germline loops: CDR1 SGHNT, CDR2 YYREEE (reference sequence). The CDR3 is made up of 17 amino acids. The CDR3 DNA follows: TGTGCCAGCCGAACGGGACTAGCGGGAACGAACACCGGGGAGCTGTTTTTT. Translating gives CASRTGLAGTNTGELFF.

The table lists this clonotype with many counts. The chain links TRBV28 to TRBJ2-3; D unclear. Germline values: CDR1 MDHEN, CDR2 SYDVKM. The CDR3 extends over 15 amino acids. V was trimmed by 6 bases and J by 4 bases, leaving 17 bases between them. The CDR3 loop reads CASRPGRFFADTQYF. CDR3 bases: TGTGCCAGCAGACCAGGACGATTCTTTGCAGATACGCAGTATTTT. Full variable domain (outside the CDR3, taken from reference TRBV28 and TRBJ2-3): DVKVTQSSRYLVKRTGEKVFLECVQDMDHENMFWYRQDPGLGLRLIYFSYDVKMKEKGDIPEGYSVSREKKERFSLILESASTNQTSMYLCASRPGRFFADTQYFGPGTRLTVL.

This chain connects TRBV24-1 to TRBJ2-1; 14 bases fit TRBD2. The trim removed 2 bases at V and 6 bases at J, leaving 8 bases unmatched. The CDR3 totals 18 residues. Germline CDR1 KGHDR, CDR2 SFDVKD. The CDR3 here is CATSDYRTSGRNSNEQFF. The CDR3 coding sequence is TGTGCCACCAGTGATTACCGGACTAGCGGGAGGAATAGCAATGAGCAGTTCTTC.

This clonotype was seen ten or more times. Compared with germline, one end of the junction differs, possibly owing to a read error. CDR3 nucleotide sequence: TGTGCCAGCAGCCTAGGTGAACTCTATGGCTACACCTTC. The encoded protein is CASSLGELYGYTF. The rearrangement joins TRBV13 to TRBJ1-2; D uncertain. CDR3 length: 13 residues. Looked up from germline, CDR1 is PRHDT and CDR2 is FYEKMQ (reference sequence).

The chain recombines TRBV27 with TRBJ2-7; 7 nucleotides agree with TRBD1. Germline V gene data show CDR1 as MNHEY and CDR2 as SMNVEV (reference sequence). Trimming removed 5 bases from V and 7 bases from J; junction bases left unmatched: 11. The CDR3 has 14 residues. The CDR3 bases are TGTGCCAGCAGTCCGATGACAGGGAGCAAGGAGCAGTACTTC. Translated: CASSPMTGSKEQYF.

This clonotype was seen many times. The chain links TRBV5-1 to TRBJ2-3; 7 nucleotides align to TRBD1. J was trimmed by 2 bases and V by 0 bases; bases with no gene match: 12. CDR3 length: 18 residues. Germline CDR1 reads SGHRS; CDR2 reads YFSETQ. The CDR3, as DNA: TGCGCCAGCAGCTTGGATTTCTGGGGACAGACTTACACAGATACGCAGTATTTT. It yields the protein CASSLDFWGQTYTDTQYF.

This clonotype has just a few counts. The CDR3 DNA sequence: TGTGCCAGCAGCAAAAATATCGGAGGACATGGAAAGTTCTTC. Its translation is CASSKNIGGHGKFF. The genes are TRBV14 and TRBJ2-1; D may correspond to TRBD1 or TRBD2 (5 bases each). The V gene lost 5 bases and the J gene lost 14 bases, with 22 bases spanning the gap. Germline CDR1 reads SGHDN; CDR2 reads FVKESK. This CDR3 comprises 14 residues.

A few counts support this clonotype. The chain combines TRBV29-1 with TRBJ2-1; TRBD2 aligns across 8 bases. Per the germline V gene, CDR1 is SQVTM and CDR2 is ANQGSEA. CDR3 size: 15 residues. V lost 5 bases and J lost 10; bases outside the gene matches: 16. The CDR3 nucleotides are TGCAGCGTTAAGGAAGCGGGAGTCGCGCTTGGAGAGCAGTTCTTC. Protein: CSVKEAGVALGEQFF.

This clonotype occurred a few times. V gene TRBV30 combines with J gene TRBJ2-3, with D uncertain. This CDR3 has 14 residues. The germline V gene has CDR1 GTSNPN and CDR2 SVGIG (reference sequence). The V end lost 1 base, the J end lost 2 bases, and 10 bases lay between the germline ends. The CDR3 protein is CAWSGAVITDTQYF. The CDR3 DNA follows: TGTGCCTGGAGTGGGGCAGTTATCACAGATACGCAGTATTTT.

This clonotype was counted ten times or more. The chain carries TRBV27 and TRBJ1-2, with TRBD1 matching over 11 bases. Trimming at V came to 5 bases and at J to 4 bases, leaving 3 bases not matched to a gene. The CDR3 sequence is 14 residues long. CDR1 is MNHEY and CDR2 is SMNVEV in the germline V gene (reference sequence). Here the CDR3 reads CASSQGTGGYGYTF. CDR3 DNA: TGTGCCAGCAGTCAGGGGACAGGGGGCTATGGCTACACCTTC.

There are many counts of this clonotype. This chain uses TRBV5-1 with TRBJ2-4; TRBD2 might be the D (6 bases). Germline assignment: CDR1 SGHRS and CDR2 YFSETQ. Trimming removed 2 bases from V and 0 bases from J, with 15 bases in between. This CDR3 region has 17 residues. The CDR3 is CASSLGGAILAKNIQYF. As DNA, the CDR3 is TGCGCCAGCAGCTTAGGCGGGGCGATTCTAGCCAAAAACATTCAGTACTTC.

This sequence joins TRBV11-2 and TRBJ1-3; D is ambiguous. Germline lookup yields CDR1 SGHAT and CDR2 FQNNGV. The V and J ends lost 6 bases and 0 bases respectively, with 12 bases between them. The CDR3 covers 15 residues. Here the CDR3 reads CASRGMRDSGNTIYF. DNA of the CDR3: TGTGCCAGCAGGGGGATGAGGGACTCTGGAAACACCATATATTTT.

This sequence joins TRBV20-1 and TRBJ1-1; maybe TRBD1 (5 bases). In germline, CDR1 is DFQATT, CDR2 SNEGSKA (reference sequence). The CDR3 loop spans 14 amino acids. V lost 2 bases, J lost 0 bases, and 10 bases lay in between. The CDR3 region is CSARTGTMNTEAFF. The DNA for the CDR3 is TGCAGTGCTAGAACCGGGACCATGAACACTGAAGCTTTCTTT.

In this sample, this clonotype turned up a few times. In DNA form, the CDR3 reads TGTGCCAGCAGAGTAGAAAATTCACCCCTCCACTTT. It specifies CASRVENSPLHF. J is TRBJ1-6 and V is TRBV2; D is ambiguous. The length of the CDR3 is 12 residues. Looked up from germline, CDR1 is SNHLY and CDR2 is FYNNEI. Trimming left V 6 bases short and J 7 bases short, with 7 bases between. Together with reference TRBV2 and TRBJ1-6, the CDR3 gives the full variable domain: EPEVTQTPSHQVTQMGQEVILRCVPISNHLYFYWYRQILGQKVEFLVSFYNNEISEKSEIFDDQFSVERPDGSNFTLKIRSTKLEDSAMYFCASRVENSPLHFGNGTRLTVT.

A few counts support this clonotype. J is TRBJ1-2 and V is TRBV5-6, with TRBD1 matching 7 bases. V lost 6 bases and J lost 5; bases outside the gene matches: 13. The CDR3 length is 15 residues. Germline V gene data show CDR1 as SGHDT and CDR2 as YYEEEE. This CDR3 is CASNLRTGPYYGYTF. The CDR3, as DNA: TGTGCCAGCAATCTCCGGACAGGACCGTATTATGGCTACACCTTC.

This clonotype was detected only a few times. The rearrangement links TRBV20-1 to TRBJ2-5, with D possibly matching TRBD2 (5 bases). The CDR3 loop spans 12 amino acids. The germline V and J ends were trimmed by 1 base and 7 bases, with 10 bases remaining between them. Germline values: CDR1 DFQATT, CDR2 SNEGSKA (reference sequence). The DNA of the CDR3 is TGCAGTGCTAGAGCCTATCGGGGGACCCAGTACTTC. Its protein product is CSARAYRGTQYF.

The V call is TRBV2, the J call TRBJ2-3, with D unresolved. The CDR3 runs 14 residues. V gave up 5 bases and J gave up 1 base, with 10 bases separating them. The germline CDR1 and CDR2 sequences are SNHLY and FYNNEI. The CDR3 region has the DNA TGTGCCAGCAGTAGCCGTTCGGGCACAGATACGCAGTATTTT. It is translated as CASSSRSGTDTQYF.